This T cell receptor beta chain was documented in a study of blood T cell repertoires in COVID-19 (dated by TCRdb to 2019 to 2021). About the investigation overall: Collaborator samples came from the United States, Italy and Spain and covered acute and convalescent phases of COVID-19. The sample metadata nearly always contained a de-identified subject ID, COVID-19 status, age in years and sex. The repertoires were made available in a free public database intended to serve as a resource for research on the immune response to SARS-CoV-2. The dataset comprised deeply sampled blood TCRbeta repertoires from subjects exposed to, actively infected with, or recovered from COVID-19. Where available, HLA class I and class II types were taken from metadata supplied by the sample provider and were not determined by assay-based typing. The prospective study material was composed of cDNA or gDNA derived from T cells, B-cell-depleted T cells, or PBMCs. Samples came from the ongoing ImmuneRACE study (first 160 participants) plus 1,254 subjects from 6 global collaborators.

CDR1 and CDR2 are read off the germline V gene (reference sequence) as SEHNR and FQNEAQ. From its cysteine to its phenylalanine, the CDR3 spans 16 amino acids. The entry retains the CDR3 DNA only, 48 bases that are in frame from base 1. The V end gives up 4 bases and the J end 7 bases, leaving 7 bases in the junction not matched to a gene. In Seattle, one collaborating source enrolled patients while the infection was active and tracked those patients longitudinally over the course of disease. The collaborating institutions used their own protocols to collect whole blood in K2EDTA tubes. For TCRbeta analysis, collaborator samples were shipped as frozen whole blood, as isolated PBMCs, or as DNA extracted from either sample type. TCRbeta CDR3 regions were amplified from genomic DNA by means of the immunoSEQ Assay, a bias-controlled multiplex PCR. The authors' analysis ran thus. The number of nucleated cells in each sample was estimated by amplification of reference gene primers within the assay. To quantify the absolute abundance of each unique TCRbeta CDR3 rearrangement, sequence reads were collapsed and filtered. For each sample, productive Simpson clonality was calculated as the square root of Simpson's diversity index over productive rearrangements. The table was pulled from immuneACCESS by TCRdb, which kept in-frame rearrangements only. Such tables lose some clones; where checked, under half of the loss comes from unresolved V genes, and the rest has no known cause. The V and J calls and clone size are taken from that table; D and trimming were inferred from the DNA. The sample data list about 350,000 clones, and approximately 90% of these were observed just once. 3% to 4.5% of the sample is in the top ten clones.

The full study reports these points: The quantity of clinical and demographic metadata differed by source and by participant and was supplied without curation.

Note on this clone: Its antigen remains unidentified. There are no base qualities to consult, and no much larger clone falls within one base.

The sequence joins TRBV7-9 to TRBJ1-6, and 10 junction bases match TRBD1. The clonotype originates from a woman in her sixties with COVID-19, enrolled during active disease. The sequenced material came from peripheral blood. The CDR3 here reads CASSSPTGGRNSPLHF. DNA sequence: TGTGCCAGCAGCTCCCCGACAGGGGGCAGGAATTCACCCCTCCACTTT. The full variable domain, with segments outside the CDR3 supplied by the reference TRBV7-9 and TRBJ1-6 proteins, appears as DTGVSQNPRHKITKRGQNVTFRCDPISEHNRLYWYRQTLGQGPEFLTYFQNEAQLEKSRLLSDRFSAERPKGSFSTLEIQRTEQGDSAMYLCASSSPTGGRNSPLHFGNGTRLTVT.